This T cell receptor beta chain was retrieved from a study of T cell changes during pregnancy in multiple sclerosis (dated by TCRdb to the late 2010s). Concerning the study at large: The study looked at changes in the T cell repertoire across pregnancy in women with multiple sclerosis.

Library method: the immunoSEQ multiplex PCR assay. The immuneACCESS repertoire file appears here via TCRdb, limited to in-frame rearrangements. These files lack a portion of the clones; in checked studies, under half of the deficit traces to unresolved V genes, and the cause of the others is not known. The sample table lists about 79,000 clones, about 89% of them with a count of one. The top ten clonotypes cover under 0.6% of the sample. On this clone itself: Its antigen remains undetermined. It has no much larger one-base neighbor in the sample; base qualities were not kept.

Unmatched junction bases come to 10, with V trimmed by 2 bases and J by 4 bases. Counted from cysteine to phenylalanine, this CDR3 has 15 amino acids. The read is trimmed to its CDR3 DNA, 45 bases read in frame from base 1. CDR1 and CDR2 are drawn from the germline V gene (reference sequence): GTSNPN, SVGIG. Rearrangement joined TRBV30 to TRBJ1-2; 7 middle bases align to TRBD1. Here the sequenced sample was CD4+ T cells from peripheral blood mononuclear cells, taken in the second trimester of pregnancy. This receptor was obtained from a female donor with multiple sclerosis, enrolled in a pregnancy study. The CDR3 reads as follows: CAWSTATGKSYGYTF. The nucleotide sequence reads TGTGCCTGGAGTACCGCGACAGGGAAAAGCTATGGCTACACCTTC.